The next 2 T cell receptor beta chains were all read from a single sample in a study of cytomegalovirus exposure and HLA in healthy donors. PCR used 60 Vbeta primers and 13 Jbeta primers. Clones were sequenced by immunoSEQ multiplex PCR, and TCRdb holds only the in-frame ones, with some missing. The sample has 150,000 or so clones. The material sequenced was PBMCs. These receptors all stem from a woman aged 18-35 years in good health and CMV-seronegative.

CDR3 loop: CASSFLGGEAYNEQFF. As DNA, the CDR3 is TGTGCCAGCAGCTTTTTAGGCGGGGAAGCCTACAATGAGCAGTTCTTC. The rearrangement joins TRBV7-6 to TRBJ2-1; possibly TRBD2 for D (6 bases). This CDR3 region has 16 residues. Trimming pared 3 bases from V and 2 bases from J, leaving 14 bases between. CDR1 is SGHVS and CDR2 is FNYEAQ in the germline V gene.

CDR3 loop: CASTPFSPTDREVGYTF. The CDR3 bases are TGTGCCAGTACCCCCTTTTCCCCTACCGACAGGGAGGTTGGCTACACCTTC. The rearrangement links TRBV19 to TRBJ1-2, with 7 bases lining up with TRBD1. The CDR3 sequence is 17 residues long. The V gene end was trimmed by 7 bases and the J gene end by 7 bases; junction bases not matched to a gene: 21. The V gene's germline CDR1 is LNHDA and CDR2 SQIVND (reference sequence).